This T cell receptor (beta chain) is from a study of Tregs in tolerant kidney transplant recipients. Repertoires were generated with immunoSEQ multiplex PCR, while TCRdb's copy carries only in-frame clones and drops some. Of under 90,000 clones listed, 90% to 95% are singletons. CDR1 is SGHTA and CDR2 is FQGNSA in the germline V gene. The length of the CDR3 is 14 residues. Trimming took 7 bases from V and 2 from J; bases not matched to a gene: 3. Mixed chimerism was transient after nonmyeloablative marrow transplants from related graft donors. The sequencing used CD4+ T cells from blood (PBMCs), collected 24 months after the transplant. The rearrangement links TRBV7-2 to TRBJ2-2; 8 bases match TRBD1. The clonotype originates from a human patient who received a combined kidney and bone marrow transplant. Some T cells may be supplied by the graft donor. In nucleotides, the CDR3 is TGTGCCAGCACCACAGGGGGTAACACCGGGGAGCTGTTTTTT. It encodes CASTTGGNTGELFF.